Following are 28 T cell receptor beta chains from one sample sequenced in a study of T cell clonality in common variable immunodeficiency. Regarding the study as a whole: In common variable immunodeficiency, TCR beta chains reportedly carried fewer deletions and N-nucleotide insertions.

Libraries were prepared by immunoSEQ multiplex PCR; TCRdb keeps only in-frame clonotypes and omits some of them. The repertoire has about 34,000 clones, none seen only once; the ten largest take about 30%. For these receptors, no antigen is known. Sequencing was carried out using peripheral blood mononuclear cells. The receptors originated from a human donor with common variable immunodeficiency.

The sample holds many counts of this clone. The CDR3 extends 3 residues past the end of the read, so its final part is completed from the germline J gene. The chain joins TRBV9 to TRBJ2-3; 11 bases agree with TRBD2. The CDR3 is 16 amino acids. Unmatched junction bases numbered 6, after V lost 4 bases and J lost 2 bases. CDR1 is SGDLS, CDR2 YYNGEE, per germline. The CDR3 bases that were read are TGTGCCAGCAGCCAGGGGACTAGCGGTTCCACAGATACG. Translation gives CASSQGTSGSTDT. The whole CDR3 reads CASSQGTSGSTDTQYF.

This clone was recorded at least ten times. The sequenced fragment ends 3 residues before the CDR3 boundary, so the rest is inferred from the germline J gene. This chain connects TRBV2 to TRBJ2-2; maybe TRBD1 (6 bases). This CDR3 spans 16 amino acids. Germline V CDR1 and CDR2: SNHLY, FYNNEI. V lost 4 bases, J lost 1 base, and 13 bases lay in between. The sequenced CDR3 bases are TGTGCCAGCAGTGGAACGGGACATTGGAACACCGGGGAG. Its translation: CASSGTGHWNTGE. Given in full, the CDR3 is CASSGTGHWNTGELFF.

This clone was seen a few times. The CDR3 region is CSVESTSPGNTIYF. The CDR3 DNA, read in part, is TGCAGCGTTGAAAGCACCTCGCCTGGAAACACC. The chain employs TRBV29-1 and TRBJ1-3, with D unclear. Read data end 3 residues before the CDR3 end; the end is taken from the germline J gene. V was clipped by 2 bases and J by 2 bases, with 10 bases between them. CDR1 is SQVTM, CDR2 ANQGSEA, per germline. The CDR3 totals 14 residues.

In the case of this clone: From the germline J gene comes the end of the CDR3, since the read stops 3 residues before it. V and J are TRBV30 and TRBJ2-7; 10 positions agree with TRBD1. The CDR3 spans 14 residues. The junction had 2 bases not matched to a gene; V was cut back by 0 bases and J by 3 bases. Germline CDR1 GTSNPN, CDR2 SVGIG (reference sequence). CDR3 sequence reads: CAWSVGQGDYEQYF. CDR3 DNA (partial): TGTGCCTGGAGTGTAGGACAGGGGGACTACGAG.

This clone was observed at least ten times. The read comes to an end 3 residues before the CDR3 does, leaving the germline J gene to fill in the end. V is TRBV29-1 and J is TRBJ1-1; D gene uncertain. Germline V gene lookup returns CDR1 SQVTM and CDR2 ANQGSEA. V was clipped by 6 bases and J by 1 base, with 3 bases between them. The CDR3 spans 10 residues. CDR3 DNA (partial): TGCAGCGTCTGGAACACTGAA. Its translation is CSVWNTE. The entire CDR3 protein is CSVWNTEAFF.

The sample holds many counts of this clone. The CDR3 is cut off 3 residues early in the read; its end comes from the germline J gene. The V call is TRBV6-2 or TRBV6-3, the J call TRBJ1-1; D might be TRBD1 (5 bases). V dropped 2 bases and J dropped 4 bases, with 14 bases sitting between them. Germline V gene data show CDR1 as MNHEY and CDR2 as SVGEGT. This CDR3 contains 15 residues. The CDR3 DNA, read in part, is TGTGCCAGCAGTTACGGACAAAGCTTTTTCACTGAA. Residues: CASSYGQSFFTE. The CDR3 as a whole reads CASSYGQSFFTEAFF.

This clone was found a few times. The read ends 3 residues before the CDR3 terminus; that terminus is restored from the germline J gene. This chain uses TRBV30 with TRBJ1-2, with a tentative D call TRBD1 (6 bases). Germline V gives CDR1 GTSNPN, CDR2 SVGIG (reference sequence). This CDR3 has 14 residues. Trimming removed 4 bases from V and 3 bases from J, with 15 bases in between. Partial CDR3 DNA: TGTGCCTGGACCATGGACAGTTTCGACTATGGC. As protein: CAWTMDSFDYG. The full CDR3 protein is CAWTMDSFDYGYTF.

This clone was seen only a few times. The read ends 3 residues shy of where the CDR3 ends; the end is completed using the germline J gene. V and J are TRBV5-1 and TRBJ2-7; 12 positions match TRBD1. The CDR3 is 15 amino acids. Trimming cost V 4 bases and J 1 base; bases outside gene matches: 3. CDR1 is SGHRS, CDR2 YFSETQ, per germline. The sequenced CDR3 bases are TGCGCCAGCAGCCCGGGACAGGGGGCGTCCTACGAG. As protein: CASSPGQGASYE. The entire CDR3 sequence reads CASSPGQGASYEQYF.

This clone was detected many times. The missing CDR3 end, 3 residues past where the read stops, is filled in from the germline J gene. The chain employs TRBV7-7 and TRBJ2-5, with a weak D call TRBD1 (5 bases). Germline CDR1 and CDR2: SSHAT and FNYEAQ (reference sequence). Trimming shortened V by 1 base and J by 1 base, and 10 bases separated the two germline ends. This CDR3 contains 15 residues. CDR3 in amino acids: CASSLEFRGQETQYF. The CDR3 DNA, read in part, is TGTGCCAGCAGCTTAGAGTTTAGGGGCCAAGAGACC.

The table lists this clone with many counts. Read data end 3 residues before the CDR3 end; the end is taken from the germline J gene. The rearrangement joins TRBV29-1 to TRBJ1-2; the match to TRBD1 covers 11 bases. Germline V gene data show CDR1 as SQVTM and CDR2 as ANQGSEA. The length of the CDR3 is 13 residues. CDR3 amino acids: CSVDGQGAQGYTF. The sequenced part of the CDR3 DNA is TGCAGCGTGGACGGACAGGGGGCGCAGGGC.

A few counts support this clone. The read terminates 3 residues ahead of where the CDR3 ends, so the germline J gene completes it. The V and J genes are TRBV30 and TRBJ1-1; 8 nucleotides line up with TRBD1. CDR1 and CDR2 (germline): GTSNPN, SVGIG (reference sequence). Trimming took 0 bases from V and 5 from J; bases not matched to a gene: 5. This CDR3 has 14 amino acids. The DNA read from the CDR3 is TGTGCCTGGAGTGTGTCCAGGGGGCATACTGAA. This sequence encodes CAWSVSRGHTE. The full CDR3 reads CAWSVSRGHTEAFF.

With regard to this clone: The CDR3 goes on 3 residues after the read ends, and that part is filled in from the germline J gene. This chain joins TRBV7-2 and TRBJ2-4; D is perhaps TRBD2 (6 bases). The V gene lost 5 bases and the J gene lost 6 bases, with 17 bases spanning the gap. The CDR3 is 15 amino acids. Germline lookup yields CDR1 SGHTA and CDR2 FQGNSA. The CDR3 DNA, read in part, is TGTGCCAGCAGCCCCCGGGACTCCGAGGGAAACATT. Translation: CASSPRDSEGNI. The complete CDR3 protein is CASSPRDSEGNIQYF.

As for this clone: With the read ending 3 residues before the CDR3 end, the germline J gene is used to fill in that end. The chain joins TRBV5-6 to TRBJ2-3; D unresolved. The CDR3 sequence is 13 residues long. Trimming stripped 2 bases from V and 2 bases from J, with 6 bases between. Per the germline V gene, CDR1 is SGHDT and CDR2 is YYEEEE. The covered CDR3 bases are TGTGCCAGCAGCTTCGCGGACACAGATACG. Amino acids: CASSFADTDT. The whole CDR3 protein is CASSFADTDTQYF.

As to this clone: The CDR3 goes on 3 residues after the read ends, and that part is filled in from the germline J gene. The V gene is TRBV18, the J gene TRBJ2-7; weak D call: TRBD2 (5 bases). V lost 3 bases, J lost 3 bases, and 15 bases lay in between. The CDR3 is 15 residues long. Per the germline V gene, CDR1 is KGHSH and CDR2 is LQKENI. This CDR3 reads CASSPRGEFYYEQYF. CDR3 DNA, as far as it was read: TGTGCCAGCTCACCCCGGGGAGAGTTTTACTACGAG.

This clone was seen many times. The read terminates 3 residues ahead of where the CDR3 ends, so the germline J gene completes it. The chain links TRBV7-3 to TRBJ2-5; 9 bases are a match to TRBD1. The ends lost 2 bases at V and 5 bases at J; junction bases unmatched: 3. The CDR3 contains 14 residues. Germline CDR1 and CDR2: SGHTA and FQGTGA. Incomplete CDR3 DNA: TGTGCCAGCAGCTTAGGGACAGGGTTGGAGACC. Encoded protein: CASSLGTGLET. The full CDR3 protein is CASSLGTGLETQYF.

Regarding this clone: The read stops 3 residues short of the end of the CDR3; the missing end is completed from the germline J gene. V and J are TRBV18 and TRBJ1-6, with TRBD1 as a possible D gene (6 bases). Between the trimmed V and J ends, which lost 2 bases and 4 bases, there was a span of 6 bases. The germline gives CDR1 KGHSH, CDR2 LQKENI. The CDR3 is 14 amino acids. The chain's CDR3 is CASSPGQYNSPLHF. The CDR3 bases that were read are TGTGCCAGCTCACCAGGACAGTATAATTCACCC.

About this clone itself: The CDR3 end falls 3 residues outside the read, so it is completed with the germline J gene. The genes are TRBV6-2 or TRBV6-3 and TRBJ2-7, with TRBD2 as a possible D gene (6 bases). The CDR3 has 16 amino acids. CDR1 is MNHEY and CDR2 is SVGEGT in the germline V gene. Trimming removed 4 bases at V and 0 bases at J, with 16 bases between. The DNA read from the CDR3 is TGTGCCAGCAGTTTCCCACTCACTAGCAGCTCCTACGAG. This translates into CASSFPLTSSSYE. The whole CDR3 reads CASSFPLTSSSYEQYF.

This clone appeared a few times. The read ends 3 residues shy of where the CDR3 ends; the end is completed using the germline J gene. The chain links TRBV23-1 to TRBJ1-2, with 9 bases identical to TRBD1. TRBV23-1 belongs to the ORF category, with a function that is uncertain. After removal of 6 bases from V and 2 bases from J, the junction contained 7 bases not matched to a gene. This CDR3 region has 15 residues. This chain's CDR3 is CASRRNRGQNYGYTF. CDR3 DNA (partial): TGCGCCAGCAGGCGGAACAGGGGGCAAAACTATGGC.

This clone has at least ten counts. The sequenced fragment ends 3 residues before the CDR3 boundary, so the rest is inferred from the germline J gene. The chain combines TRBV5-4 with TRBJ1-2; 8 bases map to TRBD1. V lost 4 bases to trimming and J lost 3 bases; unmatched junction nucleotides: 11. Germline V gives CDR1 SGHNT, CDR2 YYREEE (reference sequence). The CDR3 consists of 16 residues. CDR3: CASSIKTGTGDYGYTF. The covered CDR3 bases are TGTGCCAGCAGCATAAAAACCGGGACAGGAGACTATGGC.

This clone was counted between two and nine times. Read coverage stops 3 residues before the CDR3 terminus; the germline J gene supplies the remainder. This rearrangement joins TRBV20-1 to TRBJ1-1; tentative D call: TRBD1 (6 bases). Trimming removed 7 bases at V and 4 bases at J, with 13 bases between. The V gene's germline CDR1 is DFQATT and CDR2 SNEGSKA (reference sequence). This CDR3 region has 12 residues. CDR3 bases read: TGCAGTGTCAGACAGGCGCTCACTGAA. This sequence encodes CSVRQALTE. The complete CDR3 sequence is CSVRQALTEAFF.

Remarks on this clone: The read is 3 residues too short to cover the CDR3 end, so that end is filled in from the germline J gene. The chain joins TRBV20-1 to TRBJ2-7, with 9 nucleotides matching TRBD1. The CDR3 contains 14 residues. Germline values: CDR1 DFQATT, CDR2 SNEGSKA (reference sequence). The junction had 7 bases not matched to a gene; V was cut back by 7 bases and J by 0 bases. The chain's CDR3 is CSGVGDRDSYEQYF. The DNA read from the CDR3 is TGCAGTGGGGTGGGGGACAGGGACTCCTACGAG.

In the case of this clone: The read terminates 3 residues before the CDR3 end, so the remaining end is supplied by the germline J gene. This chain links TRBV2 with TRBJ2-7, with D possibly TRBD2 on 5 matching bases. Trimming removed 10 bases from V and 4 bases from J, with 17 bases in between. Germline loops: CDR1 SNHLY, CDR2 FYNNEI. This CDR3 has 13 residues. Here the CDR3 reads CATGRGVGYEQYF. CDR3 DNA, as far as it was read: TGTGCCACCGGACGGGGTGTAGGATACGAG.

The table lists this clone with a few counts. The missing CDR3 end, 3 residues past where the read stops, is filled in from the germline J gene. The chain has TRBV7-9 and TRBJ2-2, with TRBD1 matching over 7 bases. J was trimmed by 2 bases and V by 3 bases; bases with no gene match: 3. Germline CDR1 reads SEHNR; CDR2 reads FQNEAQ (reference sequence). The CDR3 is made up of 15 amino acids. CDR3 sequence: CASSLGQRNTGELFF. CDR3 DNA, as far as it was read: TGTGCCAGCAGCTTGGGACAGCGAAACACCGGGGAG.

This clone came up a few times. From the germline J gene comes the end of the CDR3, since the read stops 3 residues before it. V usage is TRBV19 and J usage is TRBJ2-7, with 8 bases fitting TRBD2. The CDR3 spans 14 residues. Trimming took 4 bases from V and 0 from J; bases not matched to a gene: 2. CDR1 and CDR2 (germline): LNHDA, SQIVND (reference sequence). This CDR3 is CASSTGTSSYEQYF. The covered CDR3 bases are TGTGCCAGTAGTACGGGGACTAGCTCCTACGAG.

The sample holds many counts of this clone. The sequence runs out 3 residues before the end of the CDR3; the remainder is reconstructed from the germline J gene. The genes are TRBV10-3 and TRBJ1-2, with D perhaps matching TRBD1 (5 bases). The CDR3 consists of 14 residues. The germline V gene has CDR1 ENHRY and CDR2 SYGVKD. This chain's CDR3 is CAISESQGLGGYTF. The part of the CDR3 DNA that was read is TGTGCCATCAGTGAGTCTCAGGGACTAGGGGGC.

Remarks on this clone: The read gets to within 3 residues of the CDR3 end, and the germline J gene fills in the rest. This chain links TRBV18 with TRBJ2-3; a weak D match, TRBD2 (6 bases). The V gene lost 3 bases and the J gene lost 1 base, with 14 bases spanning the gap. The V gene's germline CDR1 is KGHSH and CDR2 LQKENI. The CDR3 covers 16 residues. The CDR3 is CASSPVVGTGTDTQYF. The part of the CDR3 DNA that was read is TGTGCCAGCTCACCTGTAGTCGGGACTGGCACAGATACG.

A note on this clone: With the read ending 3 residues before the CDR3 end, the germline J gene is used to fill in that end. The chain joins TRBV11-2 to TRBJ2-7, with D perhaps matching TRBD2 (6 bases). V lost 6 bases, J lost 5 bases, and 14 bases lay in between. In germline, CDR1 is SGHAT, CDR2 FQNNGV. This CDR3 is 13 amino acids long. The part of the CDR3 DNA that was read is TGTGCCAGCAGGCTTGCGGGAAGCAACGAG. This encodes CASRLAGSNE. The whole CDR3 protein is CASRLAGSNEQYF.

This clone has more than one count but fewer than ten. The read terminates 3 residues before the CDR3 end, so the remaining end is supplied by the germline J gene. The chain recombines TRBV7-2 with TRBJ2-2; 9 bases agree with TRBD1. This CDR3 spans 14 amino acids. With 6 bases clipped from V and 5 bases from J, the junction kept 4 bases outside the gene matches. CDR1 and CDR2 (germline): SGHTA, FQGNSA. The CDR3 reads CASRRQGDTGELFF. The covered CDR3 bases are TGTGCCAGCAGGAGACAGGGGGATACCGGGGAG. Full variable domain (remainder filled in from reference TRBV7-2 and TRBJ2-2): GAGVSQSPSNKVTEKGKDVELRCDPISGHTALYWYRQSLGQGLEFLIYFQGNSAPDKSGLPSDRFSAERTGGSVSTLTIQRTQQEDSAVYLCASRRQGDTGELFFGEGSRLTVL.